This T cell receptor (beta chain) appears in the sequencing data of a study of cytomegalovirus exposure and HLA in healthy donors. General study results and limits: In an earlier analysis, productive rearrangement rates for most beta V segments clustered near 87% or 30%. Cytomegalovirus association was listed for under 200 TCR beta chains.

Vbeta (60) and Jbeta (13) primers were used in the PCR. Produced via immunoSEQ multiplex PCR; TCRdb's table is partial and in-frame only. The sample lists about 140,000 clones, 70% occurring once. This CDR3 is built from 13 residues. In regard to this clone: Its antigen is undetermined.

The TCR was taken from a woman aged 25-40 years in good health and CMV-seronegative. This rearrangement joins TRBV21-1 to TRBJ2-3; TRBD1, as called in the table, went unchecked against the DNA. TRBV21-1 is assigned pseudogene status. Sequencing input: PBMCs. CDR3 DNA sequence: TGTGCCAGGCGGGGGACAGGGGGCGATACGCAGTATTTT. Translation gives CARRGTGGDTQYF.